These 17 T cell receptor beta chains were all obtained from the same sample, sequenced in a study of CD8 T cells in Susac syndrome. An amount of RNA that ranged from about 0.45 to 1 ug was reverse transcribed with random hexamers. TCRdb ran MiXCR on the immunoSEQ multiplex PCR reads and lists one entry per CDR3 protein. The sample has approximately 120,000 distinct CDR3 sequences; 80% to 95% are singletons. Sequencing input: CD4+ T cells from PBMCs. Every receptor here comes from a human donor in good health.

This clonotype was seen a single time. The V gene is TRBV4-2, the J gene TRBJ2-2; 9 nucleotides line up with TRBD2. The CDR3 is 13 amino acids. The ends lost 8 bases at V and 6 bases at J; junction bases unmatched: 4. Germline CDR1 is LGHNA and CDR2 is YNFKEQ. The CDR3, as DNA: TGTGCCAGCGGGGGGACTAGCCCCGGGGAGCTGTTTTTT. This translates into CASGGTSPGELFF.

The rearrangement uses TRBV7-8 and TRBJ2-5; 7 bases align to TRBD1. With V trimmed by 2 bases and J by 5 bases, 11 bases remained unmatched. The CDR3 spans 16 residues. Germline values: CDR1 SGHVS, CDR2 FQNEAQ. The CDR3 nucleotides read TGTGCCAGCAGCTTACGTGGACAGGCCGGTTGGGAGACCCAGTACTTC. Residues: CASSLRGQAGWETQYF. The variable domain in full, with the rest retrieved from reference TRBV7-8 and TRBJ2-5, is GAGVSQSPRYKVAKRGQDVALRCDPISGHVSLFWYQQALGQGPEFLTYFQNEAQLDKSGLPSDRFFAERPEGSVSTLKIQRTQQEDSAVYLCASSLRGQAGWETQYFGPGTRLLVL.

This clonotype has a handful of counts. This rearrangement joins TRBV7-2 to TRBJ2-7; 10 bases align to TRBD1. This CDR3 spans 14 amino acids. V lost 3 bases and J lost 6; bases outside the gene matches: 5. Germline CDR1 is SGHTA and CDR2 is FQGNSA. DNA of the CDR3: TGTGCCAGCAGCTTCCCGGGACAGGGGAGCGAGCAGTACTTC. It specifies CASSFPGQGSEQYF.

The chain combines TRBV7-9 with TRBJ2-1; 8 bases line up with TRBD1. Germline CDR1 and CDR2: SEHNR and FQNEAQ (reference sequence). The length of the CDR3 is 14 residues. V shed 3 bases, J shed 8 bases, and the junction held 6 bases outside the gene matches. The CDR3 bases are TGTGCCAGCAGCTTGGACAGGGAGGACGATGAGCAGTTCTTC. This codes for CASSLDREDDEQFF. Combining the CDR3 with reference TRBV7-9 and TRBJ2-1 gives the whole variable domain DTGVSQNPRHKITKRGQNVTFRCDPISEHNRLYWYRQTLGQGPEFLTYFQNEAQLEKSRLLSDRFSAERPKGSFSTLEIQRTEQGDSAMYLCASSLDREDDEQFFGPGTRLTVL.

In nucleotides, the CDR3 is TGTGCCAGCAGCCAGGACCGGGACAGGCCCCGGGAGCTGTTTTTT. Protein sequence: CASSQDRDRPRELFF. V and J are TRBV14 and TRBJ2-2; 8 nucleotides agree with TRBD1. V trimming: 3 bases; J trimming: 9 bases; junction bases outside the gene matches: 9. In germline, CDR1 is SGHDN, CDR2 FVKESK. CDR3 length: 15 residues.

The CDR3 coding sequence is TGTGCCAGCAGCTTAGAGCCTCAGGGGGACTATGGCTACACCTTC. This codes for CASSLEPQGDYGYTF. This chain joins TRBV7-3 and TRBJ1-2; 7 bases agree with TRBD1. With V trimmed by 2 bases and J by 3 bases, 6 bases remained unmatched. Looked up from germline, CDR1 is SGHTA and CDR2 is FQGTGA. The length of the CDR3 is 15 residues.

The CDR3 bases are TGTGCCAGTAGTCGGACAGCTGATAATCAGCCCCAGCATTTT. This encodes CASSRTADNQPQHF. The chain uses TRBV19 and TRBJ1-5; TRBD1 is a possible D gene (6 bases). Germline V gene sequence: CDR1 LNHDA, CDR2 SQIVND (reference sequence). This CDR3 is built from 14 residues. V lost 5 bases and J 4 bases, leaving 12 bases between the germline ends.

This chain uses TRBV3-1 with TRBJ1-1; the match to TRBD1 covers 7 bases. The CDR3 spans 15 residues. Unmatched junction bases numbered 7, after V lost 4 bases and J lost 2 bases. Germline assignment: CDR1 LGHDT and CDR2 YNNKEL (reference sequence). The CDR3, as DNA: TGTGCCAGCAGCCGGAACAGGGGAAGAAACACTGAAGCTTTCTTT. This gives the protein CASSRNRGRNTEAFF.

The chain has TRBV24-1 and TRBJ2-2, with 10 nucleotides matching TRBD1. The CDR3 sequence is 16 residues long. V lost 2 bases and J lost 4; bases outside the gene matches: 3. Germline assignment: CDR1 KGHDR and CDR2 SFDVKD. The CDR3 nucleotides read TGTGCCACCAGTGATTGGGGACAGGGGAGCACCGGGGAGCTGTTTTTT. Residues: CATSDWGQGSTGELFF.

The rearrangement links TRBV29-1 to TRBJ2-7, with a tentative D call TRBD1 (6 bases). CDR3 length: 13 amino acids. Germline loops: CDR1 SQVTM, CDR2 ANQGSEA. V lost 4 bases and J lost 7, with 17 bases in between. The CDR3 region has the DNA TGCAGCGTTGGTGACAGGAACCGGGGAGAGCAGTACTTC. Translated, it gives CSVGDRNRGEQYF.

The V and J genes are TRBV11-1 and TRBJ2-3; D gene ambiguous. CDR1 is SGHAT and CDR2 is FQDESV in the germline V gene (reference sequence). V was trimmed by 5 bases and J by 3 bases, leaving 21 bases between them. The CDR3 loop spans 17 amino acids. The CDR3 nucleotides read TGTGCCAGCAGCGCCGTGTGGGAACTCCCTAGGACAGATACGCAGTATTTT. It translates to CASSAVWELPRTDTQYF.

This chain joins TRBV29-1 and TRBJ1-1, with no clear D. Germline CDR1 is SQVTM and CDR2 is ANQGSEA. Trimming removed 4 bases at V and 0 bases at J, with 6 bases between. CDR3 size: 12 residues. In DNA, the CDR3 is TGCAGCGTTGTTCCCATGAACACTGAAGCTTTCTTT. As protein: CSVVPMNTEAFF. The whole variable domain, filled in from reference TRBV29-1 and TRBJ1-1, reads SAVISQKPSRDICQRGTSLTIQCQVDSQVTMMFWYRQQPGQSLTLIATANQGSEATYESGFVIDKFPISRPNLTFSTLTVSNMSPEDSSIYLCSVVPMNTEAFFGQGTRLTVV.

The chain carries TRBV6-5 and TRBJ2-3; no reliable D call. Per the germline V gene, CDR1 is MNHEY and CDR2 is SVGAGI. Trimming left V 5 bases short and J 6 bases short, with 6 bases between. This CDR3 contains 11 residues. This CDR3 is CASSQGDTQYF. For the CDR3, the DNA is TGTGCCAGCAGTCAAGGGGATACGCAGTATTTT.

The chain has TRBV14 and TRBJ1-2, with 9 bases identical to TRBD1. The germline V gene encodes CDR1 SGHDN and CDR2 FVKESK. With V trimmed by 5 bases and J by 6 bases, 4 bases remained unmatched. The CDR3 contains 13 residues. The CDR3 sequence: CASSYGQGNGYTF. CDR3 nucleotides: TGTGCCAGCAGCTACGGACAGGGGAATGGCTACACCTTC.

The chain couples TRBV7-2 to TRBJ2-7; D call uncertain. CDR3 length equals 14 residues. V was shortened by 2 bases and J by 2 bases, with 10 bases between the two germline ends. The germline gives CDR1 SGHTA, CDR2 FQGNSA. The CDR3 coding sequence is TGTGCCAGCAGCTTACGGGCCGATACCTACGAGCAGTACTTC. It specifies CASSLRADTYEQYF.

This chain connects TRBV4-3 to TRBJ2-1; no clear D. V was pared by 4 bases and J by 4 bases, with 11 bases between. The CDR3 sequence is 14 residues long. Germline CDR1 and CDR2: LGHNA and YSLEER. The CDR3 protein is CASSPSTGYNEQFF. Here the CDR3 DNA reads TGCGCCAGCAGCCCGTCGACCGGGTACAATGAGCAGTTCTTC.

This chain joins TRBV14 and TRBJ1-4; D call uncertain. The CDR3 is made up of 12 amino acids. Looked up from germline, CDR1 is SGHDN and CDR2 is FVKESK. V was shortened by 4 bases and J by 14 bases, with 14 bases between the two germline ends. In DNA, the CDR3 is TGTGCCAGCAGCCGGCGAGGAATTCAGCTGTTTTTT. Encoded protein: CASSRRGIQLFF.